This TCR beta chain is drawn from a study of T-cell memory formation after mild COVID-19. Overall study context: Clustering of TCRs was largely donor specific. Study-level findings and limits: Contracting clones from day 15 to 85 showed balanced CD4/CD8; later expanders favored CD4+. Pre-infection memory showed some responding clones, and this suggested that cross-reactive memory joined. CD4+ contracting clones lay mainly in CM and EM, CD8+ ones in EMRA.

This clonotype was detected ten times or more. Its specificity is unknown. TCRdb called the 5' RACE reads again in MiXCR, with one record for every CDR3 protein. Counted here are over 30,000 distinct CDR3 sequences, 10% to 12% occurring once; the ten biggest clones make up just under 30%. Germline V lookup: CDR1 SGHTA, CDR2 FQGNSA. J was trimmed by 5 bases and V by 0 bases; bases with no gene match: 5. This CDR3 is 16 amino acids long. The sequence was obtained from a man aged 18 to 30 who had mild COVID-19 (a few samples of this study predate the infection). Cell type and time point are not known. The sequenced material came from PBMCs or a T cell subset sorted from them (not recorded which). The chain is built from TRBV7-2 and TRBJ2-5, with TRBD2 matching over 11 bases. The CDR3 protein is CASSLASGGAMETQYF. The CDR3, as DNA: TGTGCCAGCAGCTTAGCTAGCGGGGGGGCCATGGAGACCCAGTACTTC.